The 2 T cell receptor beta chains listed next were all sequenced from one sample in a study of CD8+ T cells in alopecia areata. Treatment in this sample: oral pan-JAK inhibitor, 5-10 mg twice daily. Reverse transcription of extracted RNA yielded cDNA, which provided the sequencing template. Method: immunoSEQ multiplex PCR; TCRdb's copy keeps in-frame clones and lacks some. This table holds 150,000 to 200,000 clones, roughly 60% found once. The sequences come from CD4+ T cells sorted from blood, collected at week 24, from a patient treated with tofacitinib. The receptors here all came from a human donor with alopecia areata.

J is TRBJ1-1 and V is TRBV29-1, with D tentatively TRBD1 (6 bases). Germline CDR1 reads SQVTM; CDR2 reads ANQGSEA. The CDR3 contains 14 residues. Trimming shortened V by 6 bases and J by 1 base, and 15 bases separated the two germline ends. The CDR3 DNA reads as TGCAGCGTCAAAAGACAGGAGGCGAACACTGAAGCTTTCTTT. This gives the protein CSVKRQEANTEAFF.

This chain links TRBV7-2 with TRBJ2-3, with 8 bases identical to TRBD2. Germline lookup yields CDR1 SGHTA and CDR2 FQGNSA. This CDR3 is built from 13 residues. With V trimmed by 0 bases and J by 9 bases, 2 bases remained unmatched. This CDR3 is CASSLAAGETQYF. CDR3 in DNA: TGTGCCAGCAGCTTAGCAGCGGGGGAGACGCAGTATTTT.